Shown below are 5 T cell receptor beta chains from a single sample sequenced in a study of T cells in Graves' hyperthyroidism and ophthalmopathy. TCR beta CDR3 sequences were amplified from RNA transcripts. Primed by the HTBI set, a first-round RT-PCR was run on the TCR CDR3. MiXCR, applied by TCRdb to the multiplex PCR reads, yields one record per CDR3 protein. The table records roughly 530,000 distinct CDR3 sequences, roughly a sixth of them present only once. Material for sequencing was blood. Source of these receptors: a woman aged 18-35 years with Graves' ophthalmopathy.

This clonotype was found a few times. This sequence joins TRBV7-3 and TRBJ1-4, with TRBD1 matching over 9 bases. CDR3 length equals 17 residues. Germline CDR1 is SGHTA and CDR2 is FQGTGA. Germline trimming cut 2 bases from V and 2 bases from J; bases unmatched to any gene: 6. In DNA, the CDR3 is TGTGCCAGCAGCTTATGGGGCGGGACAGGGACTAATGAAAAACTGTTTTTT. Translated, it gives CASSLWGGTGTNEKLFF. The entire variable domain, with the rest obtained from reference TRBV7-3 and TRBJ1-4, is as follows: GAGVSQTPSNKVTEKGKYVELRCDPISGHTALYWYRQSLGQGPEFLIYFQGTGAADDSGLPNDRFFAVRPEGSVSTLKIQRTERGDSAVYLCASSLWGGTGTNEKLFFGSGTQLSVL.

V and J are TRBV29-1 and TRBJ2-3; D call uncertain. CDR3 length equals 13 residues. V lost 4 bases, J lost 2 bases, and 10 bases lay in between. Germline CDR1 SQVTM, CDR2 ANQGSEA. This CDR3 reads CSVAGRNTDTQYF. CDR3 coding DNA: TGCAGCGTTGCTGGGCGGAACACAGATACGCAGTATTTT.

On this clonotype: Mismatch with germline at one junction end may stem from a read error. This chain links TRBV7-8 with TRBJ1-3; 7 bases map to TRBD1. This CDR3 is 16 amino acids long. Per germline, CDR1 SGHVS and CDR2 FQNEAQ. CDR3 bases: TGTGCCGGCAGCATACGGGACAGCAGCTCTGGAAACACCATATATTTT. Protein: CAGSIRDSSSGNTIYF.

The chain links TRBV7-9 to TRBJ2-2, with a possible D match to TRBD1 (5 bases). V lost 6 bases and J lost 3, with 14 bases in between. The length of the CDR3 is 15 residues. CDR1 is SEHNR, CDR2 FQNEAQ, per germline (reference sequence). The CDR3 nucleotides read TGTGCCAGCAGTTCATGGCAGGGTTACACCGGGGAGCTGTTTTTT. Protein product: CASSSWQGYTGELFF.

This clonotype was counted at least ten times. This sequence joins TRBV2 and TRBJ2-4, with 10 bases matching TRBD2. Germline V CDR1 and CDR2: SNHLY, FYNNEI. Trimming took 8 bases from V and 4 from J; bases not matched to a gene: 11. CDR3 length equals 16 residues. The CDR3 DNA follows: TGTGCCAGCCGTTACGGACTAGCGGAACTTAAAAACATTCAGTACTTC. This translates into CASRYGLAELKNIQYF.